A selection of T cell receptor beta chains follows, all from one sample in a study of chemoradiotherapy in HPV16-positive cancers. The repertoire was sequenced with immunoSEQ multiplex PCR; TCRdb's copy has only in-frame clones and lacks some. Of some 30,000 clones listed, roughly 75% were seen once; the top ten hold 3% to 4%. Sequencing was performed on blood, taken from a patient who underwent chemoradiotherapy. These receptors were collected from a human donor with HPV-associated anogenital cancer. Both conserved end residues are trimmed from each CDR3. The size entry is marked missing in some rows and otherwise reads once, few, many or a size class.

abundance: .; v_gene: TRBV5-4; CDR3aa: ASSGGLAQETQY
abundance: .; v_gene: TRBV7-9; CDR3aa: ASSPLNPGTFDYT
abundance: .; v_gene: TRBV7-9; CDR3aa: ASSHYRDGEKLF
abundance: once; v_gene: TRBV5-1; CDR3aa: ASSLSGRSVETQY
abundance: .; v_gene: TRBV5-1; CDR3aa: ASSLEQASGYT
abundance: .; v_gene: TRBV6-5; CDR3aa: ASSYAPVSGANVLT
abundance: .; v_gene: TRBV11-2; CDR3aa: ASSSSGGDHTDTQY
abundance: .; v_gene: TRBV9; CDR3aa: ASSVGWAGGTYEQY
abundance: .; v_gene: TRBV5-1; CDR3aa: ASSLEPGQGEQY
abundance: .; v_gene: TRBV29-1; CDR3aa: SVRQGIGGVEQF
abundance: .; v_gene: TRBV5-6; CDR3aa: ASSLEEGTSGYEQY
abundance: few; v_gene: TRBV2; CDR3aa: ASRTGGGGYT
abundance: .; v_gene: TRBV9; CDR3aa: ASSLRQGRVAGELF
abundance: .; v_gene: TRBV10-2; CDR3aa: ATQGGTYGYT
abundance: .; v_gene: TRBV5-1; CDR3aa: ASSRTGDSGNTIY
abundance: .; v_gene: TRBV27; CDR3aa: ASSSRSQGGEQY
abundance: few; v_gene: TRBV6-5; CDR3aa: ASSYGSTGTGELF
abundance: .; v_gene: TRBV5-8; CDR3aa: ASSADDRSASYNEQF
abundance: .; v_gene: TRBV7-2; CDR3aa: ASSQRTGAHEQF
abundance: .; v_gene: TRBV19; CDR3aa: ASHGGQGSQPQH
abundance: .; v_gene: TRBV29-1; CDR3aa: SVRDRADSPLH
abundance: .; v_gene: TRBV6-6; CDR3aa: ASSYPGGNSPLH
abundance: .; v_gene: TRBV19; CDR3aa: ASRVEGALTDTQY
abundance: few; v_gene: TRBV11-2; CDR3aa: ASSSNIAYEQY
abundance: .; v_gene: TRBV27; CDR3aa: ASSLGRSYEQY
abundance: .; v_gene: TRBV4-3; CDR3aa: ASAMVGEKLF
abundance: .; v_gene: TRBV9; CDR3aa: ASSVGLAGGIQETQY
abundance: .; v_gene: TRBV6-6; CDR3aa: ASSRQTSYEQY
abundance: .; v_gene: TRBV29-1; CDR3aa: SVHDQETQY
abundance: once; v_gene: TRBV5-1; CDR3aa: ASSLNPRDTEAF
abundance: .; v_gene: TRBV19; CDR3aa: ASSFRGASYEQY
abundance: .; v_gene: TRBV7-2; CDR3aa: ASSPRTGGHGYT
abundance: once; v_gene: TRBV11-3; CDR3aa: ASSLDQNTEAF
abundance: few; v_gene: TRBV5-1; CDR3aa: ASSLRQGIYGYT
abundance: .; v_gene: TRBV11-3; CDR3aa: ASSPTSGVGEQF
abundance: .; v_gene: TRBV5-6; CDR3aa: ASRVVHSNTEAF
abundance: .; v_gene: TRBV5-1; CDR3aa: ASSLATGTTGANVLT
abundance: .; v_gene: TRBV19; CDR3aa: ASSSGLAGGRETQY
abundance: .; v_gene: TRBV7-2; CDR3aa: ASSLQQGAGEAF
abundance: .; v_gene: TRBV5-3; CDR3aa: ARSYWTGGWYEQY
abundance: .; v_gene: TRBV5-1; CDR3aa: ASSLEGGEGTEAF
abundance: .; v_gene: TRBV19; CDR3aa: DLQGAPYEQY
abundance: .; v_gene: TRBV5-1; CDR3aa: ASSPGLPVGAF
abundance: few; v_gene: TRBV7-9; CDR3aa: ASSLRGQPQH
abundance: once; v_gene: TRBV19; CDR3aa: ASSIPSGGSLETQY
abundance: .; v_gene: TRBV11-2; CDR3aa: ASSPNGDRASPLH
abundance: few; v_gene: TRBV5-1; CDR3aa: ASSLVGQSSGNTIY
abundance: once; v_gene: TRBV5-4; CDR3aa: ASSGTSGGYEQF
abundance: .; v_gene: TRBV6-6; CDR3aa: ASSYNVNTEAF
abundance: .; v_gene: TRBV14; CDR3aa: ASSPRQGWFGYT
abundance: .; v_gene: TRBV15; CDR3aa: ATSRDLTGIWTEAF
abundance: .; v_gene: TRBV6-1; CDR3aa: ASRETGGGTEAF